Listed here are 27 T cell receptor beta chains from one sample, sequenced in a study of T cells in tuberculosis. This table comes from immunoSEQ multiplex PCR, and its TCRdb copy is limited to in-frame clones, with some not included. This table holds tens of thousands of clones, 90% to 95% found once. The sequencing sample was made of PBMCs. The receptors shown here come from a donor aged 10-30 years with latent tuberculosis or without tuberculosis infection.

The V and J genes are TRBV11-2 and TRBJ2-6; 10 bases line up with TRBD1. CDR3 length equals 18 residues. Germline V gives CDR1 SGHAT, CDR2 FQNNGV. V dropped 5 bases and J dropped 2; count of bases not matched to a gene: 9. This chain's CDR3 is CASSLRQGASPGANVLTF. The CDR3 DNA reads TGTGCCAGCAGCCTTCGACAGGGGGCTTCTCCTGGGGCCAACGTCCTGACTTTC.

The gene calls are TRBV5-8 and TRBJ1-2; D is uncertain. Germline CDR1 reads SGHTS; CDR2 reads YDEGEE. The CDR3 is 11 residues long. V lost 4 bases, J lost 8 bases, and 9 bases lay in between. The CDR3 nucleotides read TGTGCCAGCAGCCCCCGCGGAGGCTACACCTTC. Protein: CASSPRGGYTF.

The chain couples TRBV10-3 to TRBJ2-1, with 9 bases aligning to TRBD2. Germline-derived CDR1 and CDR2 are ENHRY and SYGVKD. This CDR3 is 14 amino acids long. V was clipped by 7 bases and J by 7 bases; unmatched bases: 8. CDR3 nucleotides: TGTGCCATCAAAGAGCGGGAGGTCAGGAATGAGCAGTTCTTC. This codes for CAIKEREVRNEQFF.

The V call is TRBV7-9, the J call TRBJ2-1, with TRBD2 as a possible D gene (6 bases). The CDR3 is 14 residues long. Per the germline V gene, CDR1 is SEHNR and CDR2 is FQNEAQ (reference sequence). Between the trimmed V and J ends, which lost 6 bases and 4 bases, there was a span of 13 bases. The CDR3 loop reads CASSGLSFYNEQFF. The CDR3 DNA reads TGTGCCAGCAGTGGACTATCATTTTACAATGAGCAGTTCTTC. The full variable domain, its missing parts supplied by reference TRBV7-9 and TRBJ2-1, is DTGVSQNPRHKITKRGQNVTFRCDPISEHNRLYWYRQTLGQGPEFLTYFQNEAQLEKSRLLSDRFSAERPKGSFSTLEIQRTEQGDSAMYLCASSGLSFYNEQFFGPGTRLTVL.

The DNA for the CDR3 is TGTGCCAGCAGTGAATCTGGGGCTACCTATGGCTACACCTTC. The encoded protein is CASSESGATYGYTF. The rearrangement joins TRBV25-1 to TRBJ1-2; possible D gene TRBD1, 5 bases. CDR3 size: 14 residues. Trimming removed 1 base from V and 4 bases from J, with 10 bases in between. Germline CDR1 MGHDK, CDR2 SYGVNS.

Here the CDR3 DNA reads TGTGCCAGCAGCTCCAGGGAGGGGGGCGAGCAGTACTTC. It is translated as CASSSREGGEQYF. V gene TRBV11-3 combines with J gene TRBJ2-7; a possible D gene is TRBD2 (7 bases). CDR1 is SGHNT, CDR2 YENEEA, per germline. V shed 4 bases and J shed 6 bases, with 13 bases lying between them. This CDR3 contains 13 residues.

The rearrangement joins TRBV5-1 to TRBJ1-6; no reliable D call. CDR1 and CDR2 (germline): SGHRS, YFSETQ. This CDR3 contains 15 residues. Trimming shortened V by 3 bases and J by 7 bases, and 14 bases separated the two germline ends. The CDR3 DNA sequence: TGCGCCAGCAGCTCCCGCGACTTTGAGAATTCACCCCTCCACTTT. This codes for CASSSRDFENSPLHF.

This chain links TRBV29-1 with TRBJ2-7, with D unclear. The CDR3 loop spans 11 amino acids. Germline lookup yields CDR1 SQVTM and CDR2 ANQGSEA. Trimming took off 0 bases at V and 6 bases at J, with 6 bases between the two ends. CDR3 nucleotide sequence: TGCAGCGTTGAAGACAGTTCCGAGCAGTACTTC. This encodes CSVEDSSEQYF.

V gene TRBV5-5 combines with J gene TRBJ1-3, with TRBD1 identical over 9 bases. V dropped 3 bases and J dropped 2; count of bases not matched to a gene: 6. CDR1 is SGHKS and CDR2 is YYEKEE in the germline V gene (reference sequence). This CDR3 is built from 16 residues. CDR3: CASSSGQGITGNTIYF. CDR3 DNA: TGTGCCAGCAGCTCGGGACAGGGCATCACTGGAAACACCATATATTTT.

The rearrangement uses TRBV7-9 and TRBJ1-2; unclear D gene. V gave up 5 bases and J gave up 4 bases, with 11 bases separating them. The CDR3 is made up of 13 amino acids. Germline lookup yields CDR1 SEHNR and CDR2 FQNEAQ (reference sequence). CDR3 nucleotide sequence: TGTGCCAGCAGCCCCCATGAGGTCTATGGCTACACCTTC. Translation gives CASSPHEVYGYTF.

The V call is TRBV11-2, the J call TRBJ2-3; 13 bases are a match to TRBD2. There are 18 residues in the CDR3. Germline V CDR1 and CDR2: SGHAT, FQNNGV. The junction had 10 bases not matched to a gene; V was cut back by 4 bases and J by 3 bases. This chain's CDR3 is CASSSGLAGVLNTDTQYF. The CDR3 coding sequence is TGTGCCAGCAGCTCCGGACTAGCGGGGGTCTTAAATACAGATACGCAGTATTTT.

The gene calls are TRBV9 and TRBJ2-3; 11 bases line up with TRBD2. This CDR3 has 16 amino acids. With 0 bases clipped from V and 2 bases from J, the junction kept 2 bases outside the gene matches. Germline V gene lookup returns CDR1 SGDLS and CDR2 YYNGEE. For the CDR3, the DNA is TGTGCCAGCAGCGTAGGACTAGCGGGGAACACAGATACGCAGTATTTT. Amino acid sequence: CASSVGLAGNTDTQYF.

This chain uses TRBV14 with TRBJ2-1, with D maybe TRBD1 (5 bases). From germline, CDR1 is SGHDN and CDR2 FVKESK. V shed 0 bases and J shed 4 bases, with 7 bases lying between them. The CDR3 extends over 14 amino acids. The CDR3, as DNA: TGTGCCAGCAGCCAAGAACAGGTATACAATGAGCAGTTCTTC. Translation: CASSQEQVYNEQFF. The whole variable domain, remainder taken from reference TRBV14 and TRBJ2-1, is EAGVTQFPSHSVIEKGQTVTLRCDPISGHDNLYWYRRVMGKEIKFLLHFVKESKQDESGMPNNRFLAERTGGTYSTLKVQPAELEDSGVYFCASSQEQVYNEQFFGPGTRLTVL.

The V gene is TRBV30, the J gene TRBJ1-1; no definite D call. CDR1 and CDR2 from the germline V gene are GTSNPN and SVGIG (reference sequence). V lost 0 bases and J 7 bases, leaving 12 bases between the germline ends. The CDR3 has 13 residues. CDR3 in DNA: TGTGCCTGGAGTGTAAGGGCGGGCGGTGAAGCTTTCTTT. Translating gives CAWSVRAGGEAFF.

The chain combines TRBV18 with TRBJ2-4, with D perhaps TRBD2 (6 bases). Germline CDR1 KGHSH, CDR2 LQKENI. This CDR3 is built from 15 residues. Trimming removed 6 bases from V and 8 bases from J, with 20 bases in between. CDR3 DNA: TGTGCCAGCTCGTCGAAACCGGGACTTTACGACATTCAGTACTTC. It specifies CASSSKPGLYDIQYF.

The rearrangement links TRBV19 to TRBJ1-4; 10 bases are a match to TRBD1. Germline CDR1 LNHDA, CDR2 SQIVND (reference sequence). V trimming: 5 bases; J trimming: 8 bases; junction bases outside the gene matches: 8. This CDR3 is 15 amino acids long. The CDR3 reads CASSSAGTGDEKLFF. The CDR3 bases are TGTGCCAGTAGTTCCGCCGGGACAGGGGACGAAAAACTGTTTTTT.

The CDR3: CATGTGNSPLHF. The CDR3 DNA sequence: TGTGCCACCGGGACAGGAAATTCACCCCTCCACTTT. The chain combines TRBV27 with TRBJ1-6, with 8 bases lining up with TRBD1. The CDR3 spans 12 residues. The V segment lost 10 bases and the J segment 7 bases; nucleotides outside the gene matches: 3. Germline-derived CDR1 and CDR2 are MNHEY and SMNVEV (reference sequence).

The gene calls are TRBV7-8 and TRBJ2-7; perhaps TRBD1 as D (5 bases). The CDR3 runs to 17 residues. V lost 5 bases to trimming and J lost 0 bases, with 20 bases between them. From germline, CDR1 is SGHVS and CDR2 FQNEAQ. The CDR3 protein is CASSTSRKGLTSYEQYF. The CDR3 DNA follows: TGTGCCAGCAGCACATCTAGAAAGGGGCTGACCTCCTACGAGCAGTACTTC. The variable domain in full, completed from reference TRBV7-8 and TRBJ2-7, reads GAGVSQSPRYKVAKRGQDVALRCDPISGHVSLFWYQQALGQGPEFLTYFQNEAQLDKSGLPSDRFFAERPEGSVSTLKIQRTQQEDSAVYLCASSTSRKGLTSYEQYFGPGTRLTVT.

This clone was picked up one time. The chain carries TRBV11-2 and TRBJ1-5, with 7 nucleotides matching TRBD1. V shed 5 bases and J 5 bases; nucleotides not matched to a gene: 6. This CDR3 has 14 amino acids. The V gene's germline CDR1 is SGHAT and CDR2 FQNNGV. CDR3 in amino acids: CASSIGQADQPQHF. The CDR3 coding sequence is TGTGCCAGCAGCATCGGACAGGCCGATCAGCCCCAGCATTTT.

The chain uses TRBV2 and TRBJ2-1; 7 bases match TRBD1. The CDR3 has 13 residues. V dropped 5 bases and J dropped 7; count of bases not matched to a gene: 5. Germline assignment: CDR1 SNHLY and CDR2 FYNNEI. The CDR3 sequence: CASSSGTENEQFF. CDR3 DNA: TGTGCCAGCAGTTCCGGGACAGAGAATGAGCAGTTCTTC.

The rearrangement joins TRBV6-1 to TRBJ2-1; 7 nucleotides agree with TRBD1. Germline V gene lookup returns CDR1 MNHNS and CDR2 SASEGT. The CDR3 contains 14 residues. Germline trimming cut 2 bases from V and 6 bases from J; bases unmatched to any gene: 4. CDR3 bases: TGTGCCAGCAGTGAAAGGGACAGCGGCAATGAGCAGTTCTTC. Protein product: CASSERDSGNEQFF.

The chain uses TRBV25-1 and TRBJ2-2; D possibly corresponds to TRBD1 (6 bases). Per germline, CDR1 MGHDK and CDR2 SYGVNS. The V gene lost 1 base and the J gene lost 5 bases, with 11 bases spanning the gap. The CDR3 is 15 amino acids. CDR3: CASSELRTDTGELFF. Here the CDR3 DNA reads TGTGCCAGCAGTGAATTAAGGACAGATACCGGGGAGCTGTTTTTT.

The chain couples TRBV5-1 to TRBJ1-1, with 7 bases identical to TRBD1. CDR1 SGHRS and CDR2 YFSETQ come from the germline V gene. With V trimmed by 0 bases and J by 6 bases, 5 bases remained unmatched. The CDR3 extends over 14 amino acids. The CDR3 region is CASSLVRGVPEAFF. CDR3 sequence (DNA): TGCGCCAGCAGCTTGGTCAGGGGGGTCCCTGAAGCTTTCTTT. The variable domain in full, completed from reference TRBV5-1 and TRBJ1-1, reads KAGVTQTPRYLIKTRGQQVTLSCSPISGHRSVSWYQQTPGQGLQFLFEYFSETQRNKGNFPGRFSGRQFSNSRSEMNVSTLELGDSALYLCASSLVRGVPEAFFGQGTRLTVV.

This chain links TRBV5-1 with TRBJ1-2; 7 bases map to TRBD1. The CDR3 consists of 15 residues. The trim removed 4 bases at V and 4 bases at J, leaving 10 bases unmatched. The V gene's germline CDR1 is SGHRS and CDR2 YFSETQ. DNA for the CDR3: TGCGCCAGCAGCGGTCTGGGACAGCGTACCTATGGCTACACCTTC. It is translated as CASSGLGQRTYGYTF.

The chain uses TRBV5-1 and TRBJ2-6, with D maybe TRBD2 (5 bases). V lost 0 bases to trimming and J lost 0 bases, with 10 bases between them. This CDR3 contains 17 residues. Germline assignment: CDR1 SGHRS and CDR2 YFSETQ. CDR3 loop: CASSLASGISGANVLTF. The CDR3 DNA reads TGCGCCAGCAGCTTGGCTTCGGGAATCTCTGGGGCCAACGTCCTGACTTTC. Looking up the rest from reference TRBV5-1 and TRBJ2-6 gives the full variable domain: KAGVTQTPRYLIKTRGQQVTLSCSPISGHRSVSWYQQTPGQGLQFLFEYFSETQRNKGNFPGRFSGRQFSNSRSEMNVSTLELGDSALYLCASSLASGISGANVLTFGAGSRLTVL.

The genes are TRBV29-1 and TRBJ1-5; the match to TRBD1 covers 9 bases. The CDR3 length is 14 residues. Trimming took 5 bases from V and 7 from J; bases not matched to a gene: 9. Germline assignment: CDR1 SQVTM and CDR2 ANQGSEA. The DNA of the CDR3 is TGCAGCGTTTCCTACAGGGGGCAGGACCAGCCCCAGCATTTT. Its protein product is CSVSYRGQDQPQHF.

The chain combines TRBV5-1 with TRBJ1-2; 8 bases map to TRBD1. The CDR3 is 13 amino acids. Per germline, CDR1 SGHRS and CDR2 YFSETQ. Trimming at V came to 4 bases and at J to 3 bases, leaving 2 bases not matched to a gene. DNA for the CDR3: TGCGCCAGCAGCACGACAGGGGACTATGGCTACACCTTC. This translates into CASSTTGDYGYTF.